One and the same sample provided the 17 T cell receptor beta chains below, sequenced in a study of blood T cell repertoires in COVID-19. Here immunoSEQ multiplex PCR was the method, and the copy in TCRdb shows in-frame clones only, minus some. The table records more than 450,000 clones, roughly 87% of them present only once. The sequencing sample was made of PBMCs or T cells enriched from blood (not recorded which). These TCRs come from a woman aged 18-30 years who had recovered from COVID-19.

This chain joins TRBV14 and TRBJ1-1, with D maybe TRBD1 (6 bases). V shed 2 bases and J shed 0 bases, with 13 bases lying between them. CDR3 length: 16 amino acids. CDR1 and CDR2 from the germline V gene are SGHDN and FVKESK. CDR3 DNA: TGTGCCAGCAGCCAAATATCGAACAGGGTGAACACTGAAGCTTTCTTT. It is translated as CASSQISNRVNTEAFF.

The V gene is TRBV7-2, the J gene TRBJ1-2, with D tentatively TRBD1 (6 bases). The CDR3 extends over 14 amino acids. With 5 bases removed from V and 4 bases from J, the gap between germline ends came to 14 bases. The V gene's germline CDR1 is SGHTA and CDR2 FQGNSA. DNA of the CDR3: TGTGCCAGCAGCCCACCGGGGGGGCTCTATGGCTACACCTTC. Encoded protein: CASSPPGGLYGYTF.

This chain joins TRBV30 and TRBJ2-3, with 7 positions matching TRBD2. Germline V gives CDR1 GTSNPN, CDR2 SVGIG (reference sequence). CDR3 length: 13 residues. V lost 5 bases, J lost 2 bases, and 4 bases stayed unmatched. CDR3 residues: CAWERGPTDTQYF. CDR3 nucleotides: TGTGCCTGGGAGCGGGGTCCCACAGATACGCAGTATTTT.

V usage is TRBV5-1 and J usage is TRBJ1-3; 7 nucleotides line up with TRBD1. The CDR3 length is 16 residues. From germline, CDR1 is SGHRS and CDR2 YFSETQ. Unmatched junction bases numbered 5, after V lost 0 bases and J lost 2 bases. The CDR3 nucleotides read TGCGCCAGCAGCTTGGAGAGACAGGGCCCTGGAAACACCATATATTTT. Translated: CASSLERQGPGNTIYF.

The chain links TRBV24-1 to TRBJ2-5; the match to TRBD2 covers 10 bases. Trimming removed 3 bases from V and 4 bases from J; junction bases left unmatched: 13. The CDR3 runs to 18 residues. In germline, CDR1 is KGHDR, CDR2 SFDVKD. CDR3 coding DNA: TGTGCCACCAGTGATCCCTATGACTTAGCGGGGGGCACAGAGACCCAGTACTTC. Amino acids: CATSDPYDLAGGTETQYF.

V usage is TRBV7-2 and J usage is TRBJ2-1, with a tentative D call TRBD1 (5 bases). Germline-derived CDR1 and CDR2 are SGHTA and FQGNSA. CDR3 size: 15 residues. V lost 4 bases and J lost 7, with 17 bases in between. Here the CDR3 reads CASSSGYRLRNEQFF. The CDR3 region has the DNA TGTGCCAGCAGCTCGGGCTACAGGCTTAGGAATGAGCAGTTCTTC.

The chain couples TRBV5-4 to TRBJ1-1, with a tentative D call TRBD1 (6 bases). CDR3 length: 14 residues. The germline gives CDR1 SGHNT, CDR2 YYREEE (reference sequence). Trimming took off 0 bases at V and 5 bases at J, with 11 bases between the two ends. CDR3 in DNA: TGTGCCAGCAGCTTGGGGGCCAGGGGAACTGAAGCTTTCTTT. Translated: CASSLGARGTEAFF.

The chain is built from TRBV10-3 and TRBJ2-3; 11 bases are shared with TRBD1. The V and J ends lost 7 bases and 1 base, in that order; junction bases with no gene match: 7. The germline CDR1 and CDR2 sequences are ENHRY and SYGVKD. The CDR3 is 16 amino acids. This CDR3 reads CAITGGGQGGTDTQYF. In nucleotides, the CDR3 is TGTGCCATCACCGGAGGGGGACAGGGGGGCACAGATACGCAGTATTTT.

The rearrangement joins TRBV6-1 to TRBJ2-3; D may be TRBD2 (7 bases). Between the trimmed V and J ends, which lost 1 base and 7 bases, there was a span of 9 bases. Per germline, CDR1 MNHNS and CDR2 SASEGT. This CDR3 comprises 13 residues. CDR3 loop: CASSEEGGNTQYF. The CDR3, as DNA: TGTGCCAGCAGTGAAGAGGGGGGGAATACGCAGTATTTT.

This clone has just a few counts. V gene TRBV19 combines with J gene TRBJ2-5; no definite D call. V was trimmed by 0 bases and J by 4 bases, leaving 9 bases between them. This CDR3 spans 14 amino acids. Germline CDR1 reads LNHDA; CDR2 reads SQIVND (reference sequence). The DNA for the CDR3 is TGTGCCAGTAGTATAGATCGAAGAGCAGAGACCCAGTACTTC. Translating it yields CASSIDRRAETQYF.

The rearrangement uses TRBV19 and TRBJ1-2, with 9 bases identical to TRBD1. CDR1 LNHDA and CDR2 SQIVND come from the germline V gene (reference sequence). CDR3 size: 14 residues. Trimming took 7 bases from V and 4 from J; bases not matched to a gene: 7. CDR3 sequence: CASTRTGEGYGYTF. CDR3 sequence (DNA): TGTGCCAGTACAAGGACAGGGGAGGGCTATGGCTACACCTTC.

The chain employs TRBV4-1 and TRBJ2-5; 7 positions agree with TRBD1. Trimming at V came to 2 bases and at J to 3 bases, leaving 3 bases not matched to a gene. CDR1 and CDR2 (germline): MGHRA, YSYEKL. CDR3 size: 14 residues. The DNA for the CDR3 is TGCGCCAGCAGCCAAACTCAGGGGGAAGAGACCCAGTACTTC. This gives the protein CASSQTQGEETQYF.

The chain employs TRBV3-1 (or the pseudogene TRBV3-2) and TRBJ2-7, with D possibly matching TRBD2 (6 bases). The CDR3 totals 14 residues. The germline gives CDR1 LGHDT, CDR2 YNNKEL (reference sequence). Trimming took 1 base from V and 3 from J, leaving 10 bases between them. The CDR3 DNA reads as TGTGCCAGCAGCCAAGGGGACTCGTTCTACGAGCAGTACTTC. It specifies CASSQGDSFYEQYF.

Only a few counts were recorded for this clone. The chain uses TRBV3-1 (or the pseudogene TRBV3-2) and TRBJ2-1; 9 nucleotides line up with TRBD1. J lost 5 bases, V lost 7 bases, and 12 bases had no gene match. Germline lookup yields CDR1 LGHDT and CDR2 YNNKEL (reference sequence). The CDR3 totals 16 residues. The CDR3 is CASKLIGTGLDNEQFF. DNA for the CDR3: TGTGCCAGCAAGCTCATCGGGACAGGGCTAGACAATGAGCAGTTCTTC.

This clone has a handful of counts. The V gene is TRBV2, the J gene TRBJ1-3; D uncertain. Germline V gene sequence: CDR1 SNHLY, CDR2 FYNNEI. The V end was cut by 5 bases, the J end by 0 bases, with 11 bases between. This CDR3 is built from 15 residues. CDR3 DNA sequence: TGTGCCAGCAGTCGCAGTTTGTTCTCTGGAAACACCATATATTTT. This codes for CASSRSLFSGNTIYF.

The chain joins TRBV11-3 to TRBJ1-1; a possible D gene is TRBD1 (6 bases). The CDR3 has 15 amino acids. CDR1 and CDR2 (germline): SGHNT, YENEEA. Trimming left V 1 base short and J 1 base short, with 10 bases between. Here the CDR3 reads CASSLGGGENTEAFF. DNA of the CDR3: TGTGCCAGCAGCTTAGGAGGGGGTGAGAACACTGAAGCTTTCTTT.

The rearrangement uses TRBV13 and TRBJ2-3; TRBD1 is a possible D gene (7 bases). The CDR3 sequence is 18 residues long. V was pared by 5 bases and J by 3 bases, with 24 bases between. Germline assignment: CDR1 PRHDT and CDR2 FYEKMQ (reference sequence). Here the CDR3 reads CASSPWTGGGLSTDTQYF. CDR3 nucleotide sequence: TGTGCCAGCAGCCCCTGGACAGGAGGGGGGCTTAGTACAGATACGCAGTATTTT.